This T cell receptor beta chain was identified during a study of OX40 agonist ivuxolimab in advanced cancers. Findings and limits, study-wide: Expanded peripheral T cells had an undetermined antigen specificity. Circulating CD4+ and CD8+ T cells showed clonal expansion by week 6 at 0.1 to 3.0 mg/kg. Normalized T-cell clonal expansion was also low in a subset of nonresponders.

Peripheral blood came from all dose cohorts at three timepoints. Measured with immunoSEQ multiplex PCR; TCRdb has only the in-frame clones, and not every one. This sample has 60,000 or so clones, with around four fifths found just once. The germline V gene encodes CDR1 SGHKS and CDR2 YYEKEE (reference sequence). V gave up 5 bases and J gave up 4 bases, with 19 bases separating them. The CDR3 spans 15 residues. Concerning this clone itself: Its specificity is not known.

The chain couples TRBV5-5 to TRBJ2-7; D possibly uses TRBD1 or TRBD2 (5 bases each). The sequenced sample was CD4+ or CD8+ T cells sorted from blood, obtained in a trial of the OX40 agonist ivuxolimab. This receptor was taken from an adult with an advanced solid tumor such as melanoma, head and neck, liver or kidney cancer. The CDR3: CASRLLGTENYEQYF. The CDR3, as DNA: TGTGCCAGCAGGTTGCTCGGGACGGAAAATTACGAGCAGTACTTC. The full variable domain, its missing parts supplied by reference TRBV5-5 and TRBJ2-7, is DAGVTQSPTHLIKTRGQQVTLRCSPISGHKSVSWYQQVLGQGPQFIFQYYEKEERGRGNFPDRFSARQFPNYSSELNVNALLLGDSALYLCASRLLGTENYEQYFGPGTRLTVT.